The text below deals with one TCR beta chain. Authors' analysis steps: Reference gene primer amplification yielded estimated nucleated cell counts. Profiling relied on immunoSEQ multiplex PCR, and the TCRdb table lists in-frame clones only, not all of them. Clone size and the V and J calls come from that table; the DNA yielded D and trimming. The sample carries more than 65,000 clones, roughly 80% recorded once. Per germline, CDR1 MNHEY and CDR2 SMNVEV (reference sequence). The CDR3 covers 17 residues. V lost 8 bases and J lost 0, with 17 bases in between. The data originate from a study of blood T cell repertoires in COVID-19. For the study at large: Italy, Spain and the United States were the sources of the convalescent and acute COVID-19 samples. In each case, the material was cDNA or gDNA derived from T cells, B-cell-depleted T cells, or PBMCs.

The sequencing sample was made of peripheral blood. This TCR was sampled from a man in his 60s with acute or convalescent COVID-19. The chain couples TRBV27 to TRBJ2-6; perhaps TRBD1 as D (5 bases). As DNA, the CDR3 is TGTGCCAGCCGGGTCTGGGGCGTAACCTCTGGGGCCAACGTCCTGACTTTC. Protein sequence: CASRVWGVTSGANVLTF.